The 6 T cell receptor beta chains below all came from one sample that was sequenced in a study of OX40 agonist ivuxolimab in advanced cancers. TCRdb's table, derived via immunoSEQ multiplex PCR, lists solely in-frame clones and lacks some. Among 100,000 or so clones, roughly nine tenths were seen once, and the ten largest hold approximately 0.31%. Sequenced material: CD4+ or CD8+ T cells sorted from blood, taken in a trial of the OX40 agonist ivuxolimab. All receptors derive from an adult with an advanced solid tumor such as melanoma, head and neck, liver or kidney cancer.

The chain employs TRBV5-1 and TRBJ2-7, with a tentative D call TRBD2 (6 bases). The CDR3 totals 15 residues. The germline CDR1 and CDR2 sequences are SGHRS and YFSETQ. The V gene lost 0 bases and the J gene lost 5 bases, with 15 bases spanning the gap. The DNA of the CDR3 is TGCGCCAGCAGCTTGGGGGGGACTGTCGTACACGAGCAGTACTTC. Its translation: CASSLGGTVVHEQYF.

V usage is TRBV6-1 and J usage is TRBJ2-3, with TRBD2 matching 7 bases. The CDR3 runs 15 residues. The trim removed 7 bases at V and 3 bases at J, leaving 10 bases unmatched. CDR1 is MNHNS and CDR2 is SASEGT in the germline V gene. The CDR3 coding sequence is TGTGCCAGCACAAAAGCGGGGATCCCAACAGATACGCAGTATTTT. It is translated as CASTKAGIPTDTQYF.

The rearrangement joins TRBV7-9 to TRBJ2-7, with D uncertain. The germline V and J ends were trimmed by 5 bases and 2 bases, with 7 bases remaining between them. The germline V gene encodes CDR1 SEHNR and CDR2 FQNEAQ (reference sequence). This CDR3 spans 12 amino acids. CDR3 sequence: CASSLRAYEQYF. In nucleotides, the CDR3 is TGTGCCAGCAGCCTAAGGGCCTACGAGCAGTACTTC.

The chain carries TRBV4-2 and TRBJ1-4; D remains ambiguous. V was cut by 0 bases and J by 0 bases, with 14 bases left in between. Germline CDR1 and CDR2: LGHNA and YNFKEQ. CDR3 length equals 18 residues. CDR3 sequence (DNA): TGTGCCAGCAGCCAAGACACCAAAAAAACCGCAACTAATGAAAAACTGTTTTTT. It translates to CASSQDTKKTATNEKLFF.

The V and J genes are TRBV18 and TRBJ2-7, with D possibly being TRBD2 (5 bases). This CDR3 spans 13 amino acids. CDR1 and CDR2 from the germline V gene are KGHSH and LQKENI. V gave up 3 bases and J gave up 3 bases, with 9 bases separating them. CDR3 bases: TGTGCCAGCTCACCGGAGGACTTCTACGAGCAGTACTTC. It translates to CASSPEDFYEQYF.

The rearrangement links TRBV2 to TRBJ2-1, with D perhaps matching TRBD2 (5 bases). This CDR3 is built from 11 residues. Germline V gene sequence: CDR1 SNHLY, CDR2 FYNNEI. V lost 0 bases to trimming and J lost 15 bases, with 9 bases between them. The CDR3 coding sequence is TGTGCCAGCAGTGAAGCGGGAGTGCTGTTCTTC. Translation: CASSEAGVLFF. The full variable domain, completed using reference TRBV2 and TRBJ2-1, is EPEVTQTPSHQVTQMGQEVILRCVPISNHLYFYWYRQILGQKVEFLVSFYNNEISEKSEIFDDQFSVERPDGSNFTLKIRSTKLEDSAMYFCASSEAGVLFFGPGTRLTVL.